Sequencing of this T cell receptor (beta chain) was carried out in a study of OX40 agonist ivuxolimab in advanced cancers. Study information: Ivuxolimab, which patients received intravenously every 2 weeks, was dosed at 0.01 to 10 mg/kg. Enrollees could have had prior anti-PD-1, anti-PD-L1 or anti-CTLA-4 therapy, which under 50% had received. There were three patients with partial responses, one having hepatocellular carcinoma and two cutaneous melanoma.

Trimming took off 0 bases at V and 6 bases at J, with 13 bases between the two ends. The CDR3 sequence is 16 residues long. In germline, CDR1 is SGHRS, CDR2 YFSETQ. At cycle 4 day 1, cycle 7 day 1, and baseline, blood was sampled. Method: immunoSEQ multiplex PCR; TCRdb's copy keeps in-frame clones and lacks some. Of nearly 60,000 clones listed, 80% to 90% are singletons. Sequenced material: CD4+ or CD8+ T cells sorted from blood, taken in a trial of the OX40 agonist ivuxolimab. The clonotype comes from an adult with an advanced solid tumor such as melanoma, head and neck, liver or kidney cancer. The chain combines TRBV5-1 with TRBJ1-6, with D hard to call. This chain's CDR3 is CASSLDGIRLNSPLHF. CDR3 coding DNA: TGCGCCAGCAGCTTGGACGGGATCCGCCTTAATTCACCCCTCCACTTT.